This T cell receptor (beta chain) was sequenced during a study of blood T cell repertoires in COVID-19. Across the study: The origin of the acute and convalescent COVID-19 samples was the United States, Italy and Spain. From T cells, B-cell-depleted T cells, or PBMCs came the material, which was cDNA or gDNA.

Germline trimming cut 2 bases from V and 5 bases from J; bases unmatched to any gene: 5. Germline V gene sequence: CDR1 SGDLS, CDR2 YYNGEE. This CDR3 has 15 amino acids. Per the study methods: It was from reference gene primer amplification that nucleated cell counts were estimated. The assay was immunoSEQ multiplex PCR, and TCRdb's table has in-frame clones only and misses some. The V and J calls and clone size were taken over from that table, and D and trimming were inferred from the DNA. The top ten clones hold 5.5% to 8% of a sample with a few hundred thousand clones, about 91% of them seen once.

The sample consisted of peripheral blood. The TCR originated in a woman aged 25 to 39 who had recovered from COVID-19. The V gene is TRBV9, the J gene TRBJ1-2, with TRBD1 matching over 11 bases. CDR3 sequence: CASSVGTGGDYGYTF. In DNA form, the CDR3 reads TGTGCCAGCAGCGTCGGGACAGGGGGAGATTATGGCTACACCTTC.